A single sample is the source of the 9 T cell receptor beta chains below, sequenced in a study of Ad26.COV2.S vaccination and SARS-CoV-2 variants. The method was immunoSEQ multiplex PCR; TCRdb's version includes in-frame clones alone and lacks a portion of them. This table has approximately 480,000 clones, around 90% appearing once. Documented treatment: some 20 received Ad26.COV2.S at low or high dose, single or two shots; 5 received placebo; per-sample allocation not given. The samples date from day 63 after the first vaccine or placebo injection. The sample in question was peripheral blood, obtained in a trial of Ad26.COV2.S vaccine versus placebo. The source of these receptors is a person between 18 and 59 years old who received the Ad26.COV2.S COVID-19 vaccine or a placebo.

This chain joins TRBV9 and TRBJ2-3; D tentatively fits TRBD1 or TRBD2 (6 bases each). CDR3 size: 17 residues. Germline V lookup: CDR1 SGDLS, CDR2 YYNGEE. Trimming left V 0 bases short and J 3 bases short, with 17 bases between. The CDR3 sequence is CASSVGHGGGRTDTQYF. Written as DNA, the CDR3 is TGTGCCAGCAGCGTAGGGCACGGGGGCGGTAGGACAGATACGCAGTATTTT.

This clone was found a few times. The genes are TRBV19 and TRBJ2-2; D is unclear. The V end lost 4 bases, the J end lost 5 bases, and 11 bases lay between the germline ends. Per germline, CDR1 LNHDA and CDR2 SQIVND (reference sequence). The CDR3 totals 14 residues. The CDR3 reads CASSTPLRTGELFF. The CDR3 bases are TGTGCCAGTAGTACGCCCTTGCGGACCGGGGAGCTGTTTTTT.

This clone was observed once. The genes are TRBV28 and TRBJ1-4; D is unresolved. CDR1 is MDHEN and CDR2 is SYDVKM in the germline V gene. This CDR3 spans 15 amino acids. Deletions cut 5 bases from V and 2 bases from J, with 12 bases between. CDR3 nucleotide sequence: TGTGCCAGCAGTCCCGACCGGCGTACTAATGAAAAACTGTTTTTT. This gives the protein CASSPDRRTNEKLFF.

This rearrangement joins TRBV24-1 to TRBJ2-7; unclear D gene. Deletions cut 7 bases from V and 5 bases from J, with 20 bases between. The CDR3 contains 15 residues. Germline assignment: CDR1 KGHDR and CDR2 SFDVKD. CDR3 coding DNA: TGTGCCACCAGCCCCGAGAAAGCCGGGCCCCACGAGCAGTACTTC. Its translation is CATSPEKAGPHEQYF.

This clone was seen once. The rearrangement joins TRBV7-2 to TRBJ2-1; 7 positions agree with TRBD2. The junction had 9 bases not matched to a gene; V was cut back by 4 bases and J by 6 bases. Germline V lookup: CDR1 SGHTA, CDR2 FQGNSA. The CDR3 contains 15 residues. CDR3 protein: CASSSLGSGGNEQFF. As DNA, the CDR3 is TGTGCCAGCAGCTCGTTAGGGTCGGGGGGCAATGAGCAGTTCTTC.

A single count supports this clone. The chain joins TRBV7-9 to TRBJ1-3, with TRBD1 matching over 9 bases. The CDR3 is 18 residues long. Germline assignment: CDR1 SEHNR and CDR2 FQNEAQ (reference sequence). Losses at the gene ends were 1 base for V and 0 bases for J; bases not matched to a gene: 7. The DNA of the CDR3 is TGTGCCAGCAGCTTAGTGCCGGGACAGGGAAACTCTGGAAACACCATATATTTT. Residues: CASSLVPGQGNSGNTIYF.

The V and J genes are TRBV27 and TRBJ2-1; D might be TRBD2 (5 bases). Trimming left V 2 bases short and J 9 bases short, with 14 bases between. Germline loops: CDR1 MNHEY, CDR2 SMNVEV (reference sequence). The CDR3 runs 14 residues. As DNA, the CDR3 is TGTGCCAGCAGTTTAATATCCGGGGTTGGTGAGCAGTTCTTC. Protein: CASSLISGVGEQFF.

The CDR3 nucleotides read TGTGCCAGCAGCTTTTATCGGCTAGCCCTTAACAATGAGCAGTTCTTC. Its translation: CASSFYRLALNNEQFF. This rearrangement joins TRBV11-2 to TRBJ2-1; a weak D match, TRBD2 (5 bases). V dropped 3 bases and J dropped 5 bases, with 17 bases sitting between them. CDR3 size: 16 residues. Germline V gene sequence: CDR1 SGHAT, CDR2 FQNNGV.

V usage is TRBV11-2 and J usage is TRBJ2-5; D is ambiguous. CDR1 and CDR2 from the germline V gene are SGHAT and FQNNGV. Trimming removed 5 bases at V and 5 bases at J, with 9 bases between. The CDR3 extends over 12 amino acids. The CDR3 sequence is CASSQPFETQYF. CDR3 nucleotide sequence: TGTGCCAGCAGCCAACCTTTTGAGACCCAGTACTTC.